This TCR beta chain was sequenced in a study of T cell repertoires in aging, cancer and after chemotherapy. On the study more broadly: Chronic lymphocytic leukemia patients on fludarabine- or bendamustine-based regimens gave paired samples before and after chemotherapy.

Rearranged V-D-J TRB sequences were amplified with a mixed TRB-A/B primer pool. TCRdb fed the multiplex PCR reads into MiXCR, producing one record per CDR3 protein. The sample yields just under 5,000 distinct CDR3 sequences, approximately 30% seen once. Study conclusions and caveats: No conclusions about immunological memory after chemotherapy can be drawn from the repertoire data. Median generation probability rose over the chemotherapy interval in each cancer cohort, suggesting rebound thymic output.

The V gene's germline CDR1 is MNHNY and CDR2 SVGAGI (reference sequence). CDR3 length: 16 residues. The ends were cut back, 3 bases at V and 6 bases at J, with 18 bases in the middle. The template was genomic DNA from peripheral blood, not RNA. Points on this clonotype: Its antigen is unidentified.

Source material: blood. This receptor was taken from a human donor with a blood cancer. The donor label of this sample is uncertain. The V gene is TRBV6-6, the J gene TRBJ1-3; D perhaps matches TRBD1 (6 bases). The CDR3 DNA follows: TGTGCCAGCAGTTATAGTACGACAGGCCTTAAAAACACCATATATTTT. Translation: CASSYSTTGLKNTIYF.